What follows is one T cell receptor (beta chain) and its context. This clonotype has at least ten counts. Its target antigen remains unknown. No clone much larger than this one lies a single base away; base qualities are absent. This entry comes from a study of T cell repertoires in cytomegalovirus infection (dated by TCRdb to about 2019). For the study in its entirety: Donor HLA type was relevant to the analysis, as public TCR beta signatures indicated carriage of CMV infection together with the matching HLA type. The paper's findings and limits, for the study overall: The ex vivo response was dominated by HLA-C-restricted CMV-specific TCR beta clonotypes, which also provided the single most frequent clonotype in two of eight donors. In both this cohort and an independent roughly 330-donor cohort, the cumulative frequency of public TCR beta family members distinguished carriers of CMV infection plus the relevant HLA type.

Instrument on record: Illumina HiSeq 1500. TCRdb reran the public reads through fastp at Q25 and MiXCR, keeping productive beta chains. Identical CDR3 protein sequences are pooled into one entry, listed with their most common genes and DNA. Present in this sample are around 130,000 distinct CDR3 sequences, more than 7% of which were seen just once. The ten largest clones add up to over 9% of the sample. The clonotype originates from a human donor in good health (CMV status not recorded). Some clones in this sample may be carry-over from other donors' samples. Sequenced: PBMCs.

Here the CDR3 is given as CASGLGFPGGRDYEQYF. The DNA is TGCGCCAGCGGACTTGGATTTCCAGGGGGCCGGGATTACGAGCAGTACTTC. This chain is built from TRBV5-1 and TRBJ2-7; TRBD1 fits 8 bases in the junction. From V the trimming removes 7 bases and from J it removes 4 bases, while the gene matches leave 19 bases of the junction unaccounted for. The germline V gene gives CDR1 as SGHRS and CDR2 as YFSETQ. From its cysteine to its phenylalanine, the CDR3 spans 17 amino acids. The retained sequence is limited to the CDR3, 51 bases, with the frame set at the first base.